This TCR beta chain was profiled in a study of blood T cell repertoires in COVID-19. This CDR3 region has 11 residues. From germline, CDR1 is SGHNT and CDR2 YYREEE (reference sequence). The germline V and J ends were trimmed by 2 bases and 5 bases, with 4 bases remaining between them. Per the original methods: Amplification of reference gene primers provided the estimated nucleated cell counts. The repertoire was sequenced with immunoSEQ multiplex PCR; TCRdb's copy has only in-frame clones and lacks some. Clone size and V and J calls were adopted from that table, with D and trimming inferred from the DNA. The sample has about 150,000 clones, roughly 82% seen once; the top ten hold about 16%.

What was sequenced was peripheral blood. The sequence came from a human donor with acute or convalescent COVID-19. The donor label of this sample is uncertain. The V call is TRBV5-4, the J call TRBJ1-2; D uncertain. The DNA for the CDR3 is TGTGCCAGCAGCTTCCGGTATGGCTACACCTTC. As protein: CASSFRYGYTF.